A single sample is the source of the 29 T cell receptor beta chains below, sequenced in a study of blood T cell repertoires in COVID-19. Generated by immunoSEQ multiplex PCR, the TCRdb table keeps only in-frame clones and is missing some. Of about 250,000 clones in the sample, about four fifths were seen once. Sequencing was done on a sample of PBMCs or T cells enriched from blood (not recorded which). The receptors shown here come from a man in his forties who had been exposed to COVID-19.

This clone was seen a single time. The genes are TRBV27 and TRBJ2-1; 7 nucleotides match TRBD2. The CDR3 covers 17 residues. Germline V lookup: CDR1 MNHEY, CDR2 SMNVEV (reference sequence). V dropped 5 bases and J dropped 0; count of bases not matched to a gene: 10. The CDR3, as DNA: TGTGCCAGCAGTCTTATTCCTAGCGGAAGCTCCTACAATGAGCAGTTCTTC. It yields the protein CASSLIPSGSSYNEQFF.

V usage is TRBV21-1 and J usage is TRBJ1-5. TRBV21-1 constitutes a pseudogene. The CDR3 has 18 amino acids. The CDR3 DNA is TGTGCCAGCAGCACCCGGAAGGGTGGAGGTCGGGGCAATCAGCCCCAGCATTTT. It yields the protein CASSTRKGGGRGNQPQHF.

This clone was seen only a few times. DNA for the CDR3: TGCGCCAGCAGCCAAGAAATGCTAACTGAAGCTTTCTTT. It is translated as CASSQEMLTEAFF. The chain combines TRBV4-1 with TRBJ1-1; D gene ambiguous. Trimming removed 0 bases from V and 5 bases from J, with 7 bases in between. The CDR3 is 13 amino acids. The germline gives CDR1 MGHRA, CDR2 YSYEKL.

The CDR3 nucleotides read TGTGCCAGCAGTGAGTCGCGGTGGCCTCCTGAGAATGAGCAGTTCTTC. Amino acids: CASSESRWPPENEQFF. The chain links TRBV6-1 to TRBJ2-1, with no clear D. This CDR3 contains 16 residues. Germline V CDR1 and CDR2: MNHNS, SASEGT. V shed 3 bases and J shed 7 bases, with 19 bases lying between them.

This clone has a single count. This chain links TRBV12-3 or TRBV12-4 with TRBJ2-7; D remains unclear. CDR3 length: 13 residues. With 7 bases removed from V and 3 bases from J, the gap between germline ends came to 13 bases. DNA of the CDR3: TGTGCCAGCACCCCCGGCGGCCACTACGAGCAGTACTTC. It yields the protein CASTPGGHYEQYF.

The chain couples TRBV7-3 to TRBJ2-1, with D possibly being TRBD2 (5 bases). Looked up from germline, CDR1 is SGHTA and CDR2 is FQGTGA. V lost 1 base, J lost 6 bases, and 7 bases lay in between. The CDR3 is 13 residues long. The CDR3 sequence is CASSLMGSNEQFF. The CDR3 DNA sequence: TGTGCCAGCAGCTTAATGGGGAGCAATGAGCAGTTCTTC.

Written as DNA, the CDR3 is TGCGCCAGCAGCCGGGGGACTAGCGAGGGCGGGGAGCTGTTTTTT. It specifies CASSRGTSEGGELFF. This chain joins TRBV5-1 and TRBJ2-2, with 10 bases aligning to TRBD2. Trimming took 4 bases from V and 7 from J; bases not matched to a gene: 7. This CDR3 comprises 15 residues. In germline, CDR1 is SGHRS, CDR2 YFSETQ.

The chain carries TRBV18 and TRBJ2-2; no clear D gene. Germline CDR1 KGHSH, CDR2 LQKENI. Trimming removed 6 bases at V and 7 bases at J, with 6 bases between. CDR3 size: 11 residues. In DNA form, the CDR3 reads TGTGCCAGCTCGACGGGCGGGGAGCTGTTTTTT. It codes for CASSTGGELFF. Variable domain in full (rest from reference TRBV18 and TRBJ2-2): NAGVMQNPRHLVRRRGQEARLRCSPMKGHSHVYWYRQLPEEGLKFMVYLQKENIIDESGMPKERFSAEFPKEGPSILRIQQVVRGDSAAYFCASSTGGELFFGEGSRLTVL.

This clone appeared once. The rearrangement joins TRBV29-1 to TRBJ1-2; no reliable D call. Germline loops: CDR1 SQVTM, CDR2 ANQGSEA. V lost 4 bases, J lost 2 bases, and 5 bases lay in between. This CDR3 spans 11 amino acids. CDR3 DNA: TGCAGCGTTGTCATGAACTATGGCTACACCTTC. Translating it yields CSVVMNYGYTF.

The chain links TRBV3-1 (or the pseudogene TRBV3-2) to TRBJ2-2, with unresolved D. Looked up from germline, CDR1 is LGHDT and CDR2 is YNNKEL (reference sequence). Trimming took 0 bases from V and 0 from J, leaving 11 bases between them. This CDR3 comprises 17 residues. The CDR3 DNA sequence: TGTGCCAGCAGCCAAGAGCGCTATTCGACGAACACCGGGGAGCTGTTTTTT. Protein product: CASSQERYSTNTGELFF.

The chain recombines TRBV18 with TRBJ1-1; 8 positions match TRBD1. The CDR3 runs to 13 residues. Germline-derived CDR1 and CDR2 are KGHSH and LQKENI. V dropped 5 bases and J dropped 3; count of bases not matched to a gene: 2. CDR3 sequence (DNA): TGTGCCAGCTCAACGGGACAGGACACTGAAGCTTTCTTT. As protein: CASSTGQDTEAFF. The full variable domain, rest sourced from reference TRBV18 and TRBJ1-1, is NAGVMQNPRHLVRRRGQEARLRCSPMKGHSHVYWYRQLPEEGLKFMVYLQKENIIDESGMPKERFSAEFPKEGPSILRIQQVVRGDSAAYFCASSTGQDTEAFFGQGTRLTVV.

The chain has TRBV19 and TRBJ2-6, with D possibly TRBD2 on 5 matching bases. V was trimmed by 6 bases and J by 0 bases, leaving 15 bases between them. This CDR3 has 17 amino acids. Germline V gene data show CDR1 as LNHDA and CDR2 as SQIVND (reference sequence). The CDR3 DNA follows: TGTGCCAGTAGGAAAGGGTCTGAGGGCTCTGGGGCCAACGTCCTGACTTTC. Translated: CASRKGSEGSGANVLTF.

The J gene is TRBJ2-3, the V gene TRBV30; possible D gene TRBD1, 6 bases. This CDR3 has 13 residues. The V end lost 3 bases, the J end lost 5 bases, and 12 bases lay between the germline ends. CDR1 and CDR2 (germline): GTSNPN, SVGIG (reference sequence). This chain's CDR3 is CAWRRQGLDTQYF. Here the CDR3 DNA reads TGTGCCTGGAGGAGGCAGGGGTTAGATACGCAGTATTTT.

The gene calls are TRBV15 and TRBJ2-1; D is unresolved. Trimming removed 8 bases from V and 0 bases from J, with 8 bases in between. Per the germline V gene, CDR1 is LNHNV and CDR2 is YYDKDF (reference sequence). There are 13 residues in the CDR3. The CDR3: CATEMSSYNEQFF. CDR3 sequence (DNA): TGTGCCACCGAGATGAGCTCCTACAATGAGCAGTTCTTC.

The chain uses TRBV2 and TRBJ1-1; D unclear. The CDR3 spans 12 residues. V was trimmed by 5 bases and J by 7 bases, leaving 11 bases between them. Germline values: CDR1 SNHLY, CDR2 FYNNEI. DNA of the CDR3: TGTGCCAGCAGTCCTACAGCGGTTGAAGCTTTCTTT. Translated: CASSPTAVEAFF.

The V gene is TRBV18, the J gene TRBJ2-1; D unresolved. The CDR3 covers 17 residues. V was clipped by 3 bases and J by 0 bases, with 15 bases between them. CDR1 KGHSH and CDR2 LQKENI come from the germline V gene. CDR3 protein: CASSPPLSRSSYNEQFF. The CDR3 DNA follows: TGTGCCAGCTCACCCCCTCTTTCTCGGAGCTCCTACAATGAGCAGTTCTTC.

This chain links TRBV9 with TRBJ1-4; D perhaps matches TRBD1 (5 bases). Per the germline V gene, CDR1 is SGDLS and CDR2 is YYNGEE. The CDR3 contains 14 residues. Trimming cost V 2 bases and J 7 bases, with 12 bases left between them. For the CDR3, the DNA is TGTGCCAGCAGCGTCCGGGGGGGTAGTGAAAAACTGTTTTTT. This sequence encodes CASSVRGGSEKLFF.

CDR3 in DNA: TGTGCCAGCACTGAAGCGGGAGCGGGCAATGAGCAGTTCTTC. Amino acids: CASTEAGAGNEQFF. V gene TRBV9 combines with J gene TRBJ2-1, with 8 bases aligning to TRBD2. The CDR3 spans 14 residues. Unmatched junction bases numbered 8, after V lost 6 bases and J lost 6 bases. Germline CDR1 reads SGDLS; CDR2 reads YYNGEE.

V gene TRBV5-4 combines with J gene TRBJ2-4; D is perhaps TRBD1 (6 bases). Germline V gives CDR1 SGHNT, CDR2 YYREEE (reference sequence). This CDR3 has 17 residues. V dropped 0 bases and J dropped 5 bases, with 18 bases sitting between them. As DNA, the CDR3 is TGTGCCAGCAGCTTGGGGTACGCAGGGGTACAGGAAAACATTCAGTACTTC. Translation: CASSLGYAGVQENIQYF.

The rearrangement joins TRBV6-6 to TRBJ2-5, with TRBD2 matching 10 bases. With 7 bases clipped from V and 5 bases from J, the junction kept 7 bases outside the gene matches. From germline, CDR1 is MNHNY and CDR2 SVGAGI (reference sequence). There are 14 residues in the CDR3. CDR3 sequence (DNA): TGTGCCAGCAACCAGCGGGAGGGTCAGGAGACCCAGTACTTC. It yields the protein CASNQREGQETQYF.

This chain joins TRBV19 and TRBJ1-5, with a possible D match to TRBD1 (5 bases). Germline V gene data show CDR1 as LNHDA and CDR2 as SQIVND (reference sequence). Trimming cost V 3 bases and J 7 bases, with 22 bases left between them. The CDR3 spans 17 residues. The CDR3 region has the DNA TGTGCCAGTAGTATGTGGGGCCAGGTTGCCCCTTGGCAGCCCCAGCATTTT. Translating it yields CASSMWGQVAPWQPQHF.

The V call is TRBV20-1, the J call TRBJ2-7; perhaps TRBD2 as D (5 bases). In germline, CDR1 is DFQATT, CDR2 SNEGSKA (reference sequence). Between the trimmed V and J ends, which lost 3 bases and 4 bases, there was a span of 16 bases. CDR3 size: 14 residues. The CDR3: CSASRWERRYEQYF. CDR3 nucleotides: TGCAGTGCTAGTAGGTGGGAGAGACGTTACGAGCAGTACTTC.

V and J are TRBV5-5 and TRBJ1-4; 10 bases match TRBD1. The junction had 3 bases not matched to a gene; V was cut back by 4 bases and J by 6 bases. Germline-derived CDR1 and CDR2 are SGHKS and YYEKEE (reference sequence). The CDR3 has 14 amino acids. CDR3 loop: CASSMTGGDEKLFF. The DNA of the CDR3 is TGTGCCAGCAGCATGACAGGGGGCGATGAAAAACTGTTTTTT.

V is TRBV10-1 and J is TRBJ1-3; no firm D call. Trimming left V 8 bases short and J 4 bases short, with 18 bases between. CDR1 WNHNN and CDR2 SYGVQD come from the germline V gene (reference sequence). The CDR3 loop spans 15 amino acids. In nucleotides, the CDR3 is TGCGCCAGCGGAAAGACGGTAGCGGCCGGAAACACCATATATTTT. Translation: CASGKTVAAGNTIYF.

The rearrangement joins TRBV19 to TRBJ2-2; 9 nucleotides align to TRBD1. The V gene's germline CDR1 is LNHDA and CDR2 SQIVND (reference sequence). The CDR3 runs 14 residues. The junction had 3 bases not matched to a gene; V was cut back by 4 bases and J by 6 bases. The CDR3 coding sequence is TGTGCCAGTAGTACGACAGGGGGGGCCGGGGAGCTGTTTTTT. It translates to CASSTTGGAGELFF. Full variable domain (rest looked up from reference TRBV19 and TRBJ2-2): DGGITQSPKYLFRKEGQNVTLSCEQNLNHDAMYWYRQDPGQGLRLIYYSQIVNDFQKGDIAEGYSVSREKKESFPLTVTSAQKNPTAFYLCASSTTGGAGELFFGEGSRLTVL.

This rearrangement joins TRBV9 to TRBJ2-2; 11 bases agree with TRBD2. The CDR3 runs to 20 residues. CDR1 and CDR2 from the germline V gene are SGDLS and YYNGEE. Unmatched junction bases numbered 16, after V lost 6 bases and J lost 0 bases. Written as DNA, the CDR3 is TGTGCCAGCAACCTTCGGCTAGCGGGAGGACGCAACGCGAACACCGGGGAGCTGTTTTTT. It specifies CASNLRLAGGRNANTGELFF.

This chain joins TRBV19 and TRBJ1-1; 10 bases agree with TRBD1. The CDR3 consists of 15 residues. V shed 7 bases and J 5 bases; nucleotides not matched to a gene: 10. Germline assignment: CDR1 LNHDA and CDR2 SQIVND (reference sequence). The CDR3 is CASIRRDRGGTEAFF. The CDR3, as DNA: TGTGCCAGTATCAGACGGGACAGGGGTGGAACTGAAGCTTTCTTT.

This sequence joins TRBV4-2 and TRBJ1-1, with 8 nucleotides matching TRBD1. The CDR3 runs to 13 residues. Germline CDR1 and CDR2: LGHNA and YNFKEQ. Unmatched junction bases numbered 3, after V lost 1 base and J lost 8 bases. The CDR3 DNA follows: TGTGCCAGCAGCCAAGCGGGGGACAGGGAAGCTTTCTTT. As protein: CASSQAGDREAFF.

This clone was observed at least ten times. The genes are TRBV7-9 and TRBJ2-1; 16 bases map to TRBD2. CDR3 length: 16 amino acids. The germline CDR1 and CDR2 sequences are SEHNR and FQNEAQ (reference sequence). With V trimmed by 7 bases and J by 5 bases, 5 bases remained unmatched. The CDR3 DNA follows: TGTGCCAGCACCGGGACTAGCGGGAGGGCCCACAATGAGCAGTTCTTC. Translation: CASTGTSGRAHNEQFF.